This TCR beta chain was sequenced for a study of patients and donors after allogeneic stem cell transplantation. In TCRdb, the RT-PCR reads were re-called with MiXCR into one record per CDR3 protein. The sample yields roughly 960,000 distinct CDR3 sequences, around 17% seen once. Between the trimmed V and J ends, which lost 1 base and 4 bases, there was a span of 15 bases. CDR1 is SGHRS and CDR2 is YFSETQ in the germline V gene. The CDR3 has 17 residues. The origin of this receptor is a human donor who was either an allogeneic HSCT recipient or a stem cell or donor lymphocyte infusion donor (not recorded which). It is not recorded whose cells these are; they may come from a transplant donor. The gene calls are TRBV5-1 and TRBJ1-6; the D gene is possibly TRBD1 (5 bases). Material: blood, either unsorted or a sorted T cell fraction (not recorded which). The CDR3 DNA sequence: TGCGCCAGCAGCTTGTCCCCCGGACACGAGTATAATTCACCCCTCCACTTT. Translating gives CASSLSPGHEYNSPLHF. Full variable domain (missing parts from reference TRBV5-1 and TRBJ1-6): KAGVTQTPRYLIKTRGQQVTLSCSPISGHRSVSWYQQTPGQGLQFLFEYFSETQRNKGNFPGRFSGRQFSNSRSEMNVSTLELGDSALYLCASSLSPGHEYNSPLHFGNGTRLTVT.